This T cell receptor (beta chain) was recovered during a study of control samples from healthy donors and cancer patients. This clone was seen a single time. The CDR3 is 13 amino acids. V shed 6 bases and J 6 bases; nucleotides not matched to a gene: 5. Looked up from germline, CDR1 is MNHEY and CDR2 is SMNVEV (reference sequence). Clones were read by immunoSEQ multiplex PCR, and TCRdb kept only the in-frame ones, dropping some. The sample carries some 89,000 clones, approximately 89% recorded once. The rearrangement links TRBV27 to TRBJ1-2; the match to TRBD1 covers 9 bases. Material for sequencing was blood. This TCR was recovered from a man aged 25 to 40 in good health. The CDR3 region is CASSPGTGNGYTF. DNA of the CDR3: TGTGCCAGCAGCCCCGGGACAGGGAATGGCTACACCTTC.